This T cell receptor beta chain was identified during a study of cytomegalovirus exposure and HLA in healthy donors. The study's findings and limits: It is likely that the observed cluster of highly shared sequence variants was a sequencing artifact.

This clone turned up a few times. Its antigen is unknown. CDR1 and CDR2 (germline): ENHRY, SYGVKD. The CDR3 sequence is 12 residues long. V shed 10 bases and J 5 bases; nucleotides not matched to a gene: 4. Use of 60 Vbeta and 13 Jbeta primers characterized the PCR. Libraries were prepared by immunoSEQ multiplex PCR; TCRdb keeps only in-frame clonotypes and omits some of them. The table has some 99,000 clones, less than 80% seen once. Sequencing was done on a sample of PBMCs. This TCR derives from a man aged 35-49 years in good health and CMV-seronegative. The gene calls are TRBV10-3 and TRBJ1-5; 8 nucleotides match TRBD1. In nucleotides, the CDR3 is TGTGCCACCCAGACAGGGGATCAGCCCCAGCATTTT. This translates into CATQTGDQPQHF.